One and the same sample provided the 11 T cell receptor beta chains below, sequenced in a study of blood T cell repertoires in COVID-19. TCRdb's table, derived via immunoSEQ multiplex PCR, lists solely in-frame clones and lacks some. The table shows approximately 270,000 clones, with roughly 90% occurring only once. Input material: peripheral blood. The origin of the receptors is a man aged 25 to 40 with acute or convalescent COVID-19.

CDR3 in amino acids: CASSQGVEVPDQPQHF. In nucleotides, the CDR3 is TGTGCCAGCAGCCAAGGTGTGGAGGTCCCCGATCAGCCCCAGCATTTT. The V gene is TRBV3-1 (or the pseudogene TRBV3-2), the J gene TRBJ1-5, with no clear D. Trimming removed 1 base from V and 5 bases from J, with 15 bases in between. The germline gives CDR1 LGHDT, CDR2 YNNKEL (reference sequence). This CDR3 has 16 amino acids.

The genes are TRBV28 and TRBJ2-2, with 7 nucleotides matching TRBD2. After removal of 5 bases from V and 5 bases from J, the junction contained 8 bases not matched to a gene. CDR3 size: 15 residues. From germline, CDR1 is MDHEN and CDR2 SYDVKM. The CDR3 nucleotides are TGTGCCAGCAGTGCCTATTTTAGCGGGACCGGGGAGCTGTTTTTT. Protein product: CASSAYFSGTGELFF.

The chain employs TRBV28 and TRBJ1-2; tentative D call: TRBD1 (5 bases). V was cut by 1 base and J by 7 bases, with 19 bases left in between. The CDR3 runs to 16 residues. CDR1 is MDHEN, CDR2 SYDVKM, per germline. In nucleotides, the CDR3 is TGTGCCAGCAGTTTATACACGAGTGGGGCTTCGGGTGGCTACACCTTC. Residues: CASSLYTSGASGGYTF.

This clone was detected only a few times. The rearrangement links TRBV15 to TRBJ2-3; 7 positions agree with TRBD2. V dropped 1 base and J dropped 4; count of bases not matched to a gene: 2. Germline-derived CDR1 and CDR2 are LNHNV and YYDKDF (reference sequence). The CDR3 is made up of 14 amino acids. CDR3 sequence (DNA): TGTGCCACCAGCAGAGGCACTAGCGCAGATACGCAGTATTTT. It specifies CATSRGTSADTQYF.

The V gene is TRBV6-1, the J gene TRBJ1-1, with a weak D call TRBD1 (6 bases). The length of the CDR3 is 15 residues. The germline V gene encodes CDR1 MNHNS and CDR2 SASEGT. With 2 bases removed from V and 2 bases from J, the gap between germline ends came to 12 bases. The CDR3 sequence is CASSEPGVANTEAFF. CDR3 nucleotides: TGTGCCAGCAGTGAACCAGGGGTGGCTAACACTGAAGCTTTCTTT.

The rearrangement uses TRBV3-1 (or the pseudogene TRBV3-2) and TRBJ1-2, with TRBD1 matching over 7 bases. CDR1 and CDR2 from the germline V gene are LGHDT and YNNKEL (reference sequence). CDR3 size: 15 residues. V lost 4 bases and J lost 3; bases outside the gene matches: 8. The CDR3 region has the DNA TGTGCCAGCAGCCCCCCGACAGGGAAACACTATGGCTACACCTTC. It is translated as CASSPPTGKHYGYTF.

This clone came up once. The gene calls are TRBV28 and TRBJ1-4; D might be TRBD1 (6 bases). This CDR3 has 14 residues. Germline loops: CDR1 MDHEN, CDR2 SYDVKM. Deletions cut 11 bases from V and 3 bases from J, with 16 bases between. CDR3 nucleotides: TGTGCCTCTATTGAGGGGGGGGCTAATGAAAAACTGTTTTTT. It specifies CASIEGGANEKLFF.

The genes are TRBV28 and TRBJ1-2; TRBD1 matches at 11 bases. The CDR3 totals 15 residues. V dropped 3 bases and J dropped 7; count of bases not matched to a gene: 7. Germline V gene sequence: CDR1 MDHEN, CDR2 SYDVKM. The CDR3 reads CASSFHPGQGGGYTF. CDR3 sequence (DNA): TGTGCCAGCAGTTTCCATCCGGGACAGGGGGGTGGCTACACCTTC.

The chain has TRBV6-1 and TRBJ1-5; D unclear. The germline gives CDR1 MNHNS, CDR2 SASEGT. V lost 3 bases, J lost 15 bases, and 21 bases lay in between. There are 14 residues in the CDR3. This CDR3 reads CASSDGGLIQGWHF. For the CDR3, the DNA is TGTGCCAGCAGTGATGGAGGATTAATTCAAGGATGGCATTTT.

V and J are TRBV9 and TRBJ1-2; 9 nucleotides line up with TRBD1. The CDR3 totals 15 residues. From germline, CDR1 is SGDLS and CDR2 YYNGEE. The ends lost 0 bases at V and 8 bases at J; junction bases unmatched: 8. CDR3: CASSVAGVTGGGYTF. CDR3 DNA sequence: TGTGCCAGCAGCGTAGCTGGCGTGACAGGGGGAGGCTACACCTTC.

V and J are TRBV5-1 and TRBJ2-6; D not resolved. With 1 base removed from V and 3 bases from J, the gap between germline ends came to 14 bases. This CDR3 has 17 residues. Germline values: CDR1 SGHRS, CDR2 YFSETQ. CDR3 amino acids: CASSLIGRGFGANVLTF. The DNA of the CDR3 is TGCGCCAGCAGCTTGATAGGTCGAGGCTTTGGGGCCAACGTCCTGACTTTC. Full variable domain (missing parts from reference TRBV5-1 and TRBJ2-6): KAGVTQTPRYLIKTRGQQVTLSCSPISGHRSVSWYQQTPGQGLQFLFEYFSETQRNKGNFPGRFSGRQFSNSRSEMNVSTLELGDSALYLCASSLIGRGFGANVLTFGAGSRLTVL.